One sample yielded the 22 T cell receptor beta chains listed below, sequenced in a study of vaccination and CD4 T cells after COVID-19. Oncomine TCR Beta short-read sequencing was applied to DNA from cultured CD4+ T cells. TCRdb reprocessed the PCR reads with MiXCR, giving one entry per CDR3 protein. The data contain 13,000 to 15,000 distinct CDR3 sequences, 48% of them singletons. Described treatment: approximately 10-day PBMC culture with coronavirus spike peptide pools or control peptides (ViraFEST assay). For these receptors, no antigen is known. Material: CD4+ T cells from blood, cultured in vitro. These receptors all come from a human donor who had recovered from COVID-19.

This clonotype came up a few times. The rearrangement joins TRBV12-3 or TRBV12-4 to TRBJ1-5; D is uncertain. The CDR3 is 13 amino acids. V dropped 3 bases and J dropped 3 bases, with 6 bases sitting between them. CDR3 in amino acids: CASSFGLNQPQHF. CDR3 coding DNA: TGTGCCAGCAGTTTTGGTCTCAATCAGCCCCAGCATTTT.

This rearrangement joins TRBV27 to TRBJ1-2; D is possibly TRBD1 (5 bases). CDR3 size: 11 residues. Germline values: CDR1 MNHEY, CDR2 SMNVEV (reference sequence). CDR3 residues: CVPRGGNGYTF. The CDR3 coding sequence is TGTGTCCCCCGGGGGGGGAATGGCTACACCTTC.

J is TRBJ1-1 and V is TRBV20-1; 7 positions agree with TRBD1. V gave up 2 bases and J gave up 10 bases; unmatched junction bases: 7. This CDR3 spans 12 amino acids. CDR1 is DFQATT, CDR2 SNEGSKA, per germline (reference sequence). The CDR3, as DNA: TGCAGTGCTAGATACAGGGGTCGTCGAGCTTTCTTT. Translation: CSARYRGRRAFF.

The rearrangement joins TRBV7-9 to TRBJ2-4; D gene unclear. Trimming took 1 base from V and 0 from J, leaving 7 bases between them. The CDR3 consists of 15 residues. Looked up from germline, CDR1 is SEHNR and CDR2 is FQNEAQ (reference sequence). The CDR3 region has the DNA TGTGCCAGCAGCTTAGGGTCAGCAGCCAAAAACATTCAGTACTTC. It is translated as CASSLGSAAKNIQYF. Looking up the rest from reference TRBV7-9 and TRBJ2-4 gives the full variable domain: DTGVSQNPRHKITKRGQNVTFRCDPISEHNRLYWYRQTLGQGPEFLTYFQNEAQLEKSRLLSDRFSAERPKGSFSTLEIQRTEQGDSAMYLCASSLGSAAKNIQYFGAGTRLSVL.

In its sample, this clonotype was seen once. This chain links TRBV7-9 with TRBJ2-3, with D possibly being TRBD2 (5 bases). V lost 5 bases and J lost 3, with 12 bases in between. Germline V gene lookup returns CDR1 SEHNR and CDR2 FQNEAQ (reference sequence). The CDR3 spans 14 residues. The CDR3 DNA is TGTGCCAGCAGCCCAGAACTAGGAACAGATACGCAGTATTTT. It encodes CASSPELGTDTQYF.

The gene calls are TRBV20-1 and TRBJ1-3; D gene uncertain. Germline loops: CDR1 DFQATT, CDR2 SNEGSKA (reference sequence). Trimming left V 0 bases short and J 2 bases short, with 11 bases between. The CDR3 contains 15 residues. The CDR3 loop reads CSARERTGAGNTIYF. The CDR3 bases are TGCAGTGCTAGAGAGAGGACCGGCGCTGGAAACACCATATATTTT.

This clonotype was observed a few times. Germline is not matched at one junction end, which may reflect a read error. The chain joins TRBV5-5 to TRBJ1-1; D gene ambiguous. Germline values: CDR1 SGHKS, CDR2 YYEKEE (reference sequence). The CDR3 loop spans 13 amino acids. CDR3 nucleotide sequence: TGTGCCAGCAACTTGCGCCCCGACACTGAAGCTTTCTTT. Residues: CASNLRPDTEAFF.

The V call is TRBV20-1, the J call TRBJ2-1, with 8 bases lining up with TRBD1. Germline loops: CDR1 DFQATT, CDR2 SNEGSKA (reference sequence). With 2 bases clipped from V and 0 bases from J, the junction kept 3 bases outside the gene matches. The CDR3 has 15 amino acids. This CDR3 reads CSARTDRGSYNEQFF. For the CDR3, the DNA is TGCAGTGCTAGAACCGACAGGGGCTCCTACAATGAGCAGTTCTTC.

The chain joins TRBV18 to TRBJ1-4; D perhaps matches TRBD1 (5 bases). Trimming took 3 bases from V and 0 from J, leaving 8 bases between them. This CDR3 is built from 15 residues. CDR1 is KGHSH, CDR2 LQKENI, per germline. DNA of the CDR3: TGTGCCAGCTCACCGACAGTAGCAACTAATGAAAAACTGTTTTTT. Its protein is CASSPTVATNEKLFF. Together with reference TRBV18 and TRBJ1-4, the CDR3 gives the full variable domain: NAGVMQNPRHLVRRRGQEARLRCSPMKGHSHVYWYRQLPEEGLKFMVYLQKENIIDESGMPKERFSAEFPKEGPSILRIQQVVRGDSAAYFCASSPTVATNEKLFFGSGTQLSVL.

This clonotype was seen more than once but under ten times. J is TRBJ2-2 and V is TRBV6-2 or TRBV6-3; 10 bases line up with TRBD1. The CDR3 consists of 16 residues. V trimming: 6 bases; J trimming: 6 bases; junction bases outside the gene matches: 10. Germline V gene sequence: CDR1 MNHEY, CDR2 SVGEGT. The CDR3 nucleotides are TGTGCCAGCAGGATGTACGGACAGGGGGATTCCGGGGAGCTGTTTTTT. Amino acid sequence: CASRMYGQGDSGELFF.

The chain carries TRBV6-1 and TRBJ1-2; D gene uncertain. The CDR3 totals 12 residues. CDR1 is MNHNS and CDR2 is SASEGT in the germline V gene. Trimming left V 3 bases short and J 8 bases short, with 10 bases between. In DNA form, the CDR3 reads TGTGCCAGCAGTGATAGCAGGTGGGGCTACACCTTC. This sequence encodes CASSDSRWGYTF.

Only a few counts were recorded for this clonotype. Here the CDR3 reads CASSQGTGGVMIYEQYF. In DNA, the CDR3 is TGTGCCAGCTCACAAGGGACAGGGGGGGTGATGATCTACGAGCAGTACTTC. The chain is built from TRBV12-3 or TRBV12-4 and TRBJ2-7; the match to TRBD1 covers 11 bases. The CDR3 length is 17 residues. Trimming took 8 bases from V and 3 from J; bases not matched to a gene: 15.

V usage is TRBV19 and J usage is TRBJ1-5, with 7 bases that match TRBD1. CDR3 length equals 14 residues. Germline loops: CDR1 LNHDA, CDR2 SQIVND (reference sequence). V was clipped by 6 bases and J by 3 bases; unmatched bases: 5. CDR3 coding DNA: TGTGCCAGTAGAACGACAGGGTCCAATCAGCCCCAGCATTTT. Protein: CASRTTGSNQPQHF. The complete variable domain, with remaining parts taken from reference TRBV19 and TRBJ1-5, reads DGGITQSPKYLFRKEGQNVTLSCEQNLNHDAMYWYRQDPGQGLRLIYYSQIVNDFQKGDIAEGYSVSREKKESFPLTVTSAQKNPTAFYLCASRTTGSNQPQHFGDGTRLSIL.

The table lists this clonotype with a few counts. The genes are TRBV12-3 or TRBV12-4 and TRBJ1-1; a weak D match, TRBD1 (5 bases). The CDR3 runs to 13 residues. Trimming cost V 8 bases and J 10 bases, with 20 bases left between them. This CDR3 reads CASVSTGAVGAFF. CDR3 in DNA: TGTGCCAGCGTATCGACCGGGGCCGTTGGAGCTTTCTTT.

The V call is TRBV6-2 or TRBV6-3, the J call TRBJ2-1; TRBD2 aligns across 12 bases. Germline CDR1 MNHEY, CDR2 SVGEGT. The CDR3 is 14 residues long. After removal of 7 bases from V and 5 bases from J, the junction contained 3 bases not matched to a gene. The CDR3 reads CASKPSGGDNEQFF. In DNA, the CDR3 is TGTGCCAGCAAGCCTAGCGGGGGGGACAATGAGCAGTTCTTC.

This clonotype was counted a few times. V usage is TRBV11-2 and J usage is TRBJ2-1, with 10 bases that match TRBD2. V was clipped by 2 bases and J by 2 bases; unmatched bases: 6. The CDR3 spans 17 residues. Germline CDR1 is SGHAT and CDR2 is FQNNGV. The CDR3 region has the DNA TGTGCCAGCAGCTTATTGGAGCGGGGGGGCACCTACAATGAGCAGTTCTTC. Its protein product is CASSLLERGGTYNEQFF. Supplemented by reference TRBV11-2 and TRBJ2-1, the full variable domain reads EAGVAQSPRYKIIEKRQSVAFWCNPISGHATLYWYQQILGQGPKLLIQFQNNGVVDDSQLPKDRFSAERLKGVDSTLKIQPAKLEDSAVYLCASSLLERGGTYNEQFFGPGTRLTVL.

The J gene is TRBJ2-1, the V gene TRBV20-1, with a possible D match to TRBD2 (6 bases). Germline V lookup: CDR1 DFQATT, CDR2 SNEGSKA (reference sequence). There are 14 residues in the CDR3. V lost 6 bases and J 5 bases, leaving 17 bases between the germline ends. CDR3 DNA sequence: TGCAGTGCCAGGAGGGCGGGTTATAACAATGAGCAGTTCTTC. This translates into CSARRAGYNNEQFF.

The rearrangement joins TRBV12-5 to TRBJ2-1; TRBD2 agrees at 10 bases. The CDR3 totals 16 residues. CDR1 and CDR2 from the germline V gene are LGHNT and FRNRAP. Unmatched junction bases numbered 8, after V lost 2 bases and J lost 7 bases. Here the CDR3 reads CASGLSVAGGLNEQFF. DNA for the CDR3: TGTGCTAGTGGTTTGTCGGTAGCGGGGGGCTTGAATGAGCAGTTCTTC.

The V call is TRBV7-8, the J call TRBJ2-1; maybe TRBD1 (5 bases). Germline V lookup: CDR1 SGHVS, CDR2 FQNEAQ. Trimming removed 2 bases from V and 2 bases from J, with 10 bases in between. The CDR3 extends over 15 amino acids. The chain's CDR3 is CASSLQGSTYNEQFF. Here the CDR3 DNA reads TGTGCCAGCAGCTTACAGGGTAGCACCTACAATGAGCAGTTCTTC. The variable domain in full, with the rest retrieved from reference TRBV7-8 and TRBJ2-1, is GAGVSQSPRYKVAKRGQDVALRCDPISGHVSLFWYQQALGQGPEFLTYFQNEAQLDKSGLPSDRFFAERPEGSVSTLKIQRTQQEDSAVYLCASSLQGSTYNEQFFGPGTRLTVL.

The chain combines TRBV4-2 with TRBJ2-5; D remains ambiguous. Germline values: CDR1 LGHNA, CDR2 YNFKEQ. This CDR3 is built from 12 residues. Trimming took 1 base from V and 5 from J, leaving 5 bases between them. As DNA, the CDR3 is TGTGCCAGCAGCCAAGCTGGGGAGACCCAGTACTTC. This gives the protein CASSQAGETQYF.

V usage is TRBV7-9 and J usage is TRBJ2-3; a possible D gene is TRBD1 (5 bases). V lost 1 base and J lost 2, with 10 bases in between. Germline CDR1 and CDR2: SEHNR and FQNEAQ (reference sequence). This CDR3 is 15 amino acids long. The CDR3 sequence is CASSLVAGSTDTQYF. The CDR3 region has the DNA TGTGCCAGCAGCTTAGTCGCAGGGTCCACAGATACGCAGTATTTT.

The chain is built from TRBV6-2 or TRBV6-3 and TRBJ1-1, with D tentatively TRBD1 (5 bases). This CDR3 has 13 residues. Germline CDR1 reads MNHEY; CDR2 reads SVGEGT. V lost 2 bases and J lost 6, with 10 bases in between. The CDR3 protein is CASSYERGAEAFF. CDR3 bases: TGTGCCAGCAGTTACGAGCGGGGGGCTGAAGCTTTCTTT.